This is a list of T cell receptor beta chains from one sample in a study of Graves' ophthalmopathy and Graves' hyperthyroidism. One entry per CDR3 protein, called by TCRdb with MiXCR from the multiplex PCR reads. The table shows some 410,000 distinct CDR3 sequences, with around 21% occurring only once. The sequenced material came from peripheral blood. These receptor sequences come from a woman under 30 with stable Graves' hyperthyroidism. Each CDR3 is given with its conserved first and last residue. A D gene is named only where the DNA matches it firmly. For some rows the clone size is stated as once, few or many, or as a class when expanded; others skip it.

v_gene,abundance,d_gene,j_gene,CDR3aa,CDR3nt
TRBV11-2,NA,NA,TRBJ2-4,CASSPRARARKHF,TGTGCCAGCAGCCCCCGCGCTCGCGCCAGGAAGCACTTC
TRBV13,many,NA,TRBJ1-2,CASSFSGLGHRYGYTF,TGTGCCAGCAGCTTTTCGGGTCTTGGACACCGCTATGGCTACACCTTC
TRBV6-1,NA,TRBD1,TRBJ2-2,CATRTGEGGELFF,TGTGCCACCCGGACAGGGGAGGGCGGGGAGCTGTTTTTT
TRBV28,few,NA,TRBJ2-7,CASGTGSFTTYEQYF,TGTGCCAGTGGGACTGGATCCTTCACCACCTACGAGCAGTACTTC
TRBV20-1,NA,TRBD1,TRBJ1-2,CSARDLWWQGEGGYTF,TGCAGTGCTAGAGATCTCTGGTGGCAGGGGGAGGGAGGCTACACCTTC
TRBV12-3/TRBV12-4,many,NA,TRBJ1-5,CASSLAGGLQPQHF,TGTGCCAGCAGTTTAGCGGGGGGATTACAGCCCCAGCATTTT
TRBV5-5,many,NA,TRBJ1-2,CASSLFSPLIRYTF,TGTGCCAGCAGCTTGTTTTCCCCCCTGATCCGCTACACCTTC
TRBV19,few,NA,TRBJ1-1,CASSIQVRVPGGTEAFF,TGTGCCAGTAGTATACAAGTAAGAGTCCCCGGGGGCACTGAAGCTTTCTTT
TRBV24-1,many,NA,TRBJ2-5,CATSDLGGAQETQYF,TGTGCCACCAGTGATTTGGGGGGAGCGCAAGAGACCCAGTACTTC
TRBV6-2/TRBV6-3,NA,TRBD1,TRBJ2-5,CASSRMDRDQETQYF,TGTGCCAGCAGTCGGATGGACAGGGACCAAGAGACCCAGTACTTC
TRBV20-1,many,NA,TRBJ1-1,CSATQGSTEAFF,TGCAGTGCTACCCAGGGAAGTACTGAAGCTTTCTTT
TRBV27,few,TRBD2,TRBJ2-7,CASRGTSSFEQYF,TGTGCCAGCAGAGGGACTAGCTCTTTCGAGCAGTACTTC
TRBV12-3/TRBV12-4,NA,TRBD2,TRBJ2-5,CASTKSGRQETQYF,TGTGCCAGCACCAAAAGCGGGAGACAAGAGACCCAGTACTTC
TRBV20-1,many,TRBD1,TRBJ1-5,CSARSGQGVQPQHF,TGCAGTGCTAGGTCGGGACAGGGAGTTCAGCCCCAGCATTTT
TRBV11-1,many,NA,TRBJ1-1,CASSQDRAEAFF,TGTGCCAGCAGTCAGGACAGAGCTGAAGCTTTCTTT
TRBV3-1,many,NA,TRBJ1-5,CASSQVGGPQHF,TGTGCCAGCAGCCAAGTTGGCGGGCCCCAGCATTTT
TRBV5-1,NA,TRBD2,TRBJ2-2,CASRRLAENTGELFF,TGCGCCAGCAGGCGACTAGCGGAGAACACCGGGGAGCTGTTTTTT
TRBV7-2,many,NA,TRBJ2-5,CASSRGVRETQYF,TGTGCCAGCAGCCGCGGAGTACGGGAGACCCAGTACTTC
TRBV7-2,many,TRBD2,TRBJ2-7,CASSLTGTSYYEQYF,TGTGCCAGCAGCCTCACAGGGACTAGTTACTACGAGCAGTACTTC
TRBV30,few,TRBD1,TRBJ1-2,CAWNRDRPYGYTF,TGTGCCTGGAATCGGGACAGACCCTATGGCTACACCTTC
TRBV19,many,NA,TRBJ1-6,CASSISRTLKYSPLHF,TGTGCCAGTAGTATATCGAGGACTCTAAAATATTCACCCCTCCACTTT
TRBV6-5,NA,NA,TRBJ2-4,CASSFSAKLAKNIQYF,TGTGCCAGCAGTTTTTCAGCAAAGTTAGCCAAAAACATTCAGTACTTC
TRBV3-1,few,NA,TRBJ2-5,CASSQVLTWTQETQYF,TGTGCCAGCAGCCAAGTCTTAACTTGGACCCAAGAGACCCAGTACTTC
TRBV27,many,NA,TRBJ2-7,CASSISGYEQYF,TGTGCCAGCAGTATAAGCGGGTACGAGCAGTACTTC
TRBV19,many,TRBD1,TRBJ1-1,CASKEGARAFF,TGTGCCAGCAAGGAGGGGGCACGTGCTTTCTTT
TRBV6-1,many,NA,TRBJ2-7,CASSRSLYEQYF,TGTGCCAGCAGTAGATCCCTGTACGAGCAGTACTTC
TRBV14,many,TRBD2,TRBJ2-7,CASSQGIAGEDEQYF,TGTGCCAGCAGCCAAGGAATAGCGGGAGAGGACGAGCAGTACTTC
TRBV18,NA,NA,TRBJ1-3,CASSPAARHLGNTIYF,TGTGCCAGCTCACCCGCCGCCAGGCACCTTGGAAACACCATATATTTT
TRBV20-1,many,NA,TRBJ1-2,CSATRPSKGGYTF,TGCAGTGCTACCCGGCCTTCCAAGGGGGGCTACACCTTC
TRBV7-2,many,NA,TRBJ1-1,CASTRTMNTEAFF,TGTGCCAGCACCCGAACAATGAACACTGAAGCTTTCTTT
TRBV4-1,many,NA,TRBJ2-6,CASSQGLGITGANVLTF,TGCGCCAGCAGCCAAGGACTCGGGATCACTGGGGCCAACGTCCTGACTTTC
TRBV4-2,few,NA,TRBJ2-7,CASSQGTTYEQYF,TGTGCCAGCAGCCAAGGAACAACCTACGAGCAGTACTTC
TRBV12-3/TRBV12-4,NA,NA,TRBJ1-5,CASSLGSDQPQHF,TGTGCCAGCAGTTTGGGAAGTGATCAGCCCCAGCATTTT
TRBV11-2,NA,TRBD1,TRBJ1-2,CASRSIRDRDNYGYTF,TGTGCCAGCAGATCAATCCGGGACAGGGATAACTATGGCTACACCTTC
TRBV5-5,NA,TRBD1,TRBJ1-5,CASSSTQGDQPQHF,TGTGCCAGCAGCTCTACTCAGGGGGATCAGCCCCAGCATTTT
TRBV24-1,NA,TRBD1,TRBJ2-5,CATSDRTGEETQYF,TGTGCCACCAGTGACCGGACAGGGGAAGAGACCCAGTACTTC
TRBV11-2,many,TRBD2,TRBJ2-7,CASSLGLANEQYF,TGTGCCAGCAGCTTAGGACTAGCGAACGAGCAGTACTTC
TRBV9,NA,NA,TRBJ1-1,CASSVEQLNTEAFF,TGTGCCAGCAGCGTAGAACAGCTTAACACTGAAGCTTTCTTT
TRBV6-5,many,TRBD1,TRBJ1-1,CASSYSLGQGVNTEAFF,TGTGCCAGCAGTTACTCGCTGGGACAGGGGGTGAACACTGAAGCTTTCTTT
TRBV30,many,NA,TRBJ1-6,CAWSDSSYNSPLHF,TGTGCCTGGAGTGACAGCTCCTATAATTCACCCCTCCACTTT
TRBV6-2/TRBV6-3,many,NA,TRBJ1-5,CASSSPPGPQHF,TGTGCCAGCAGTAGTCCCCCAGGGCCCCAGCATTTT
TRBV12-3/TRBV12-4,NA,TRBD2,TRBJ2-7,CASSSGLAESYEQYF,TGTGCCAGCAGTTCTGGGCTAGCGGAGTCCTACGAGCAGTACTTC
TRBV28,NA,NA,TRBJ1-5,CASTTNQGGNQPQHF,TGTGCCAGCACCACGAATCAGGGAGGCAATCAGCCCCAGCATTTT
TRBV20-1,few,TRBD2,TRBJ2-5,CSARTSGSTETQYF,TGCAGTGCTAGGACTAGCGGGAGTACGGAGACCCAGTACTTC
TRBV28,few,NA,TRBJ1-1,CASRLTTEAFF,TGTGCCAGCAGGCTTACGACTGAAGCTTTCTTT
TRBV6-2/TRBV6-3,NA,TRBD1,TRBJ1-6,CASSFSTGTNSPLHF,TGTGCCAGCAGTTTTTCGACAGGGACGAATTCACCCCTCCACTTT
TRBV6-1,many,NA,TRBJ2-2,CASRVGAGELFF,TGTGCCAGCAGAGTGGGGGCCGGGGAGCTGTTTTTT
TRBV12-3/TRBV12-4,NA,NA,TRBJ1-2,CASSLESRYGYTF,TGTGCCAGCAGTTTAGAGTCGCGCTATGGCTACACCTTC